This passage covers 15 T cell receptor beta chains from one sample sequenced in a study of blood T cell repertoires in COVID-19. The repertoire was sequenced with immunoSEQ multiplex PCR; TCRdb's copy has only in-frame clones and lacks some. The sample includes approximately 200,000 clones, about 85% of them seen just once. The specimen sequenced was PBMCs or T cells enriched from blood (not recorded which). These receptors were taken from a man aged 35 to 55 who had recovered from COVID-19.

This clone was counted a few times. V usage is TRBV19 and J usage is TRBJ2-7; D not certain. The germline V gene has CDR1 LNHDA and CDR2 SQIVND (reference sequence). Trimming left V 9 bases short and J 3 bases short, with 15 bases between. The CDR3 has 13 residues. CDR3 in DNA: TGTGCCAGCTCCATGGGCCCCGGCTACGAGCAGTACTTC. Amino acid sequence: CASSMGPGYEQYF.

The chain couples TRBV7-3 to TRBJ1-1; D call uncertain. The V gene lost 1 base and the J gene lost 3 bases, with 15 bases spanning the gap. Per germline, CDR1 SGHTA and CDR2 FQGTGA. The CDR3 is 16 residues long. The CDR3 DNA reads TGTGCCAGCAGCTTAATAAGGCGGGGTAGGCACACTGAAGCTTTCTTT. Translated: CASSLIRRGRHTEAFF.

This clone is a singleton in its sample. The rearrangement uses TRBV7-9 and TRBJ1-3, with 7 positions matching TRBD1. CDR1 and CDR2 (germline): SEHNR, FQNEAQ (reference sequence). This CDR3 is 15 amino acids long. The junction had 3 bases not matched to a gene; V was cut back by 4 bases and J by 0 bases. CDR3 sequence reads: CASSYTGVSGNTIYF. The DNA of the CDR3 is TGTGCCAGCAGCTATACAGGGGTCTCTGGAAACACCATATATTTT.

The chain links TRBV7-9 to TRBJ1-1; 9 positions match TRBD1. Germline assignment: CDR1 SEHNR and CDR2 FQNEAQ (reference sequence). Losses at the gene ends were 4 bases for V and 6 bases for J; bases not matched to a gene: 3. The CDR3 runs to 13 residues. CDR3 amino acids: CASSWDRVAEAFF. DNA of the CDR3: TGTGCCAGCAGCTGGGACAGGGTGGCTGAAGCTTTCTTT.

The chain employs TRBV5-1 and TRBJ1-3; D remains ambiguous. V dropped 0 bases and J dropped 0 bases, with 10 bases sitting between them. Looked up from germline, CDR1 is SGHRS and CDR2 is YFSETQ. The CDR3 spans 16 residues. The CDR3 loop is CASSLGGSSSGNTIYF. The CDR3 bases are TGCGCCAGCAGCTTGGGAGGTTCTTCCTCTGGAAACACCATATATTTT.

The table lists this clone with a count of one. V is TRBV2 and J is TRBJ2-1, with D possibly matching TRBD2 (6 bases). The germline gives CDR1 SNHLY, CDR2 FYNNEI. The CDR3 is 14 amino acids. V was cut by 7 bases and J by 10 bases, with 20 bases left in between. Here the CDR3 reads CASTLGPSGGEQFF. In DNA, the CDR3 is TGTGCCAGCACCCTGGGCCCTTCCGGAGGGGAGCAGTTCTTC. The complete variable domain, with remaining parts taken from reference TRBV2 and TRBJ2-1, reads EPEVTQTPSHQVTQMGQEVILRCVPISNHLYFYWYRQILGQKVEFLVSFYNNEISEKSEIFDDQFSVERPDGSNFTLKIRSTKLEDSAMYFCASTLGPSGGEQFFGPGTRLTVL.

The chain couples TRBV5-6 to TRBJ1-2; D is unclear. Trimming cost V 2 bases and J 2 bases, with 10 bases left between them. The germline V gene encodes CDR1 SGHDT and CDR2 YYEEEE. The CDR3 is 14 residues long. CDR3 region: CASSLSESNYGYTF. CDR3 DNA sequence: TGTGCCAGCAGCTTAAGTGAGAGCAACTATGGCTACACCTTC. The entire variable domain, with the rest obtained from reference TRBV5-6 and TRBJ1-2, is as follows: DAGVTQSPTHLIKTRGQQVTLRCSPKSGHDTVSWYQQALGQGPQFIFQYYEEEERQRGNFPDRFSGHQFPNYSSELNVNALLLGDSALYLCASSLSESNYGYTFGSGTRLTVV.

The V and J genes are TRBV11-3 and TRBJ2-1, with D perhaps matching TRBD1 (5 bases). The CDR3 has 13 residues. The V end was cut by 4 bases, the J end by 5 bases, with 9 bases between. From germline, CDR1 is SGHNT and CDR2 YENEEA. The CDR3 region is CASSSRRDNEQFF. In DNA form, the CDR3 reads TGTGCCAGCAGCTCCCGCAGGGACAATGAGCAGTTCTTC.

CDR3 DNA: TGTGCCAGCTCACCATTGGAGGGTTCGGATACGCAGTATTTT. As protein: CASSPLEGSDTQYF. The V call is TRBV18, the J call TRBJ2-3, with a possible D match to TRBD2 (6 bases). V dropped 2 bases and J dropped 6 bases, with 12 bases sitting between them. The CDR3 has 14 amino acids. The germline V gene encodes CDR1 KGHSH and CDR2 LQKENI.

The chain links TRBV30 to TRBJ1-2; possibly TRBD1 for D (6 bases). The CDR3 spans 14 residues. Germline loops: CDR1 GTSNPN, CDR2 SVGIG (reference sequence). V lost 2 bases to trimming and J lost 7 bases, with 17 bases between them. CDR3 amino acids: CAWSQSGGGSGYTF. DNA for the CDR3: TGTGCCTGGAGTCAAAGTGGGGGGGGCAGTGGCTACACCTTC.

CDR3 nucleotides: TGTGCCAGCAGTTTGGGGGACAGGGGGAAATATGGCTACACCTTC. The encoded protein is CASSLGDRGKYGYTF. The genes are TRBV28 and TRBJ1-2; 11 nucleotides agree with TRBD1. V was clipped by 3 bases and J by 5 bases; unmatched bases: 5. Germline lookup yields CDR1 MDHEN and CDR2 SYDVKM. CDR3 length: 15 residues.

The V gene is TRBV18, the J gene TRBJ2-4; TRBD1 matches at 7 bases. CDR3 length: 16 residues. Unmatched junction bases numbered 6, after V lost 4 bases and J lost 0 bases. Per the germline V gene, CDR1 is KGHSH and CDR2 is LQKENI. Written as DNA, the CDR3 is TGTGCCAGCTCACAAGGACAGGCACTAGCCAAAAACATTCAGTACTTC. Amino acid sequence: CASSQGQALAKNIQYF.

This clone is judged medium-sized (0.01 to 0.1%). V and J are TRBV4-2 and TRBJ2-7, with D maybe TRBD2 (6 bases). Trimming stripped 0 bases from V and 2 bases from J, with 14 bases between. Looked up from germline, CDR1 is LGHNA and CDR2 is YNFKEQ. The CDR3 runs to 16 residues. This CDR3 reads CASSQEGLERAYEQYF. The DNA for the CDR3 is TGTGCCAGCAGCCAAGAAGGGTTGGAGCGGGCCTACGAGCAGTACTTC.

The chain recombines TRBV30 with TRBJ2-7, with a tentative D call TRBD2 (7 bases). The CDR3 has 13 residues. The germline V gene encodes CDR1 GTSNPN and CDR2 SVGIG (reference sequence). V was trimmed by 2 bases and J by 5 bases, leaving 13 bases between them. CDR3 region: CAWSQGRGDEQYF. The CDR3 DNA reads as TGTGCCTGGAGTCAGGGGAGGGGGGACGAGCAGTACTTC.

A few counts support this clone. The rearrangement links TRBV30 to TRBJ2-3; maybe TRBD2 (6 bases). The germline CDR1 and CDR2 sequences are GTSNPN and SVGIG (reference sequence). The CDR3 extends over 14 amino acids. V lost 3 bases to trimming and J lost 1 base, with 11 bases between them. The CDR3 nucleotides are TGTGCCTGGAGCGGGGACTGGGGCACAGATACGCAGTATTTT. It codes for CAWSGDWGTDTQYF.